One sample yielded the 11 T cell receptor beta chains listed below, sequenced in a study of response to subunit inactivated influenza vaccine. TCRdb reprocessed the RT-PCR reads with MiXCR, giving one entry per CDR3 protein. The data contain around 480,000 distinct CDR3 sequences, 16% of them singletons. The sample consisted of CD4+ T cells sorted from PBMCs, taken less than 25 months after vaccination. The receptors stem from a man in his fifties or sixties who received an inactivated influenza vaccine.

The chain employs TRBV28 and TRBJ2-7, with TRBD2 matching 11 bases. The V gene's germline CDR1 is MDHEN and CDR2 SYDVKM. The CDR3 extends over 14 amino acids. The J segment lost 3 bases and the V segment lost 7 bases, leaving 5 bases of the junction unmatched. CDR3 sequence: CASTKLAGVYEQYF. The CDR3, as DNA: TGTGCCAGCACAAAACTAGCGGGAGTCTACGAGCAGTACTTC.

V is TRBV7-2 and J is TRBJ2-1; D is ambiguous. The CDR3 runs 15 residues. Germline V gives CDR1 SGHTA, CDR2 FQGNSA. Between the trimmed V and J ends, which lost 1 base and 10 bases, there was a span of 17 bases. In DNA form, the CDR3 reads TGTGCCAGCAGCTTAGAAGGGATCCCCGGCCGGGAGCAGTTCTTC. This codes for CASSLEGIPGREQFF. Full variable domain (rest looked up from reference TRBV7-2 and TRBJ2-1): GAGVSQSPSNKVTEKGKDVELRCDPISGHTALYWYRQSLGQGLEFLIYFQGNSAPDKSGLPSDRFSAERTGGSVSTLTIQRTQQEDSAVYLCASSLEGIPGREQFFGPGTRLTVL.

V is TRBV5-6 and J is TRBJ2-5; D ambiguous. CDR1 is SGHDT and CDR2 is YYEEEE in the germline V gene. Trimming took 2 bases from V and 10 from J, leaving 9 bases between them. CDR3 length: 11 residues. CDR3 in DNA: TGTGCCAGCAGCTTCCGGAACAGCCAGTACTTC. Its protein product is CASSFRNSQYF.

This clonotype was found many times. J is TRBJ2-1 and V is TRBV28; D might be TRBD1 (6 bases). The CDR3 sequence is 13 residues long. Germline CDR1 MDHEN, CDR2 SYDVKM. Trimming stripped 8 bases from V and 2 bases from J, with 10 bases between. DNA of the CDR3: TGTGCCAGCGGACAGATACCCTACAATGAGCAGTTCTTC. This gives the protein CASGQIPYNEQFF.

This clonotype was seen a few times. V usage is TRBV30 and J usage is TRBJ1-2; 8 nucleotides line up with TRBD1. The CDR3 runs 15 residues. Germline loops: CDR1 GTSNPN, CDR2 SVGIG (reference sequence). V was clipped by 2 bases and J by 5 bases; unmatched bases: 10. DNA of the CDR3: TGTGCCTGGAGTCGCCAACTACAGGGGGGATATGGCTACACCTTC. Translating gives CAWSRQLQGGYGYTF.

This clonotype was observed many times. This chain joins TRBV6-2 or TRBV6-3 and TRBJ1-5, with 7 bases identical to TRBD1. CDR1 is MNHEY, CDR2 SVGEGT, per germline. The V segment lost 6 bases and the J segment 2 bases; nucleotides outside the gene matches: 7. The CDR3 is 15 amino acids. The CDR3 spells CASSTDRVGNQPQHF. CDR3 in DNA: TGTGCCAGCAGCACTGACAGGGTGGGCAATCAGCCCCAGCATTTT.

The CDR3 reads CAWSELSISYNEQFF. The CDR3, as DNA: TGTGCCTGGAGTGAATTATCCATCTCCTACAATGAGCAGTTCTTC. The chain couples TRBV30 to TRBJ2-1; D gene unclear. Germline lookup yields CDR1 GTSNPN and CDR2 SVGIG (reference sequence). Trimming left V 1 base short and J 0 bases short, with 10 bases between. The CDR3 runs to 15 residues.

This clonotype showed up just a few times. This chain links TRBV10-3 with TRBJ2-3; the D call may be TRBD1 or TRBD2 (5 bases each). The germline V gene encodes CDR1 ENHRY and CDR2 SYGVKD. The CDR3 runs 13 residues. V was pared by 10 bases and J by 2 bases, with 13 bases between. The CDR3 DNA reads as TGTGCCACCGGGACCGAAAACACAGATACGCAGTATTTT. This translates into CATGTENTDTQYF.

The table lists this clonotype with a few counts. This chain connects TRBV20-1 to TRBJ1-4; the match to TRBD1 covers 7 bases. The V segment lost 6 bases and the J segment 4 bases; nucleotides outside the gene matches: 5. CDR1 and CDR2 (germline): DFQATT, SNEGSKA (reference sequence). The CDR3 consists of 13 residues. In DNA, the CDR3 is TGCAGTGCGGGGGACAGAAATAATGAAAAACTGTTTTTT. Protein product: CSAGDRNNEKLFF.

This clonotype was counted a few times. The chain couples TRBV20-1 to TRBJ2-3, with D unresolved. Trimming stripped 0 bases from V and 1 base from J, with 20 bases between. CDR1 and CDR2 from the germline V gene are DFQATT and SNEGSKA (reference sequence). This CDR3 contains 18 residues. In DNA, the CDR3 is TGCAGTGCTAGAGAGGACGCTAGTCCCCACCCCGGCACAGATACGCAGTATTTT. Protein product: CSAREDASPHPGTDTQYF.

The chain is built from TRBV5-5 and TRBJ2-7; 10 bases line up with TRBD2. From germline, CDR1 is SGHKS and CDR2 YYEKEE (reference sequence). V shed 3 bases, J shed 0 bases, and the junction held 6 bases outside the gene matches. The CDR3 runs 16 residues. CDR3 DNA sequence: TGTGCCAGCAGCTGGAGCCAGCGGGAGGGCTCCTACGAGCAGTACTTC. This encodes CASSWSQREGSYEQYF.